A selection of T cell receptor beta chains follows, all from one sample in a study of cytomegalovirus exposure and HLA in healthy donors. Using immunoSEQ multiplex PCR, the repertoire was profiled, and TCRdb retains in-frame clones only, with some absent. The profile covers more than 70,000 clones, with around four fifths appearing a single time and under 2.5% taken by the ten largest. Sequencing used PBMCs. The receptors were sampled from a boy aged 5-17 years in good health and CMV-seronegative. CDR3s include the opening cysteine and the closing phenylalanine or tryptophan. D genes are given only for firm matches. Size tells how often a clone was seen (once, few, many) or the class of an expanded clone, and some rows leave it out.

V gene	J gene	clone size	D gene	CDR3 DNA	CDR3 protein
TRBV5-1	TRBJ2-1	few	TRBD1	TGCGCCAGCAGCCCGGGACAGGGTTACAATGAGCAGTTCTTC	CASSPGQGYNEQFF
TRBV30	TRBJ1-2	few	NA	TGTGCCTGGAGTGTAGGCAGGGGCGATGGCTACACCTTC	CAWSVGRGDGYTF
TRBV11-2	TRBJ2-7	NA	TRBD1	TGTGCCAGCAGCCCCGGGACAGGGACGGGGAACGAGCAGTACTTC	CASSPGTGTGNEQYF
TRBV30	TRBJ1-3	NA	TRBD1	TGTGCCTGGGGGGGACAGGCTTTTCCTATATATTTT	CAWGGQAFPIYF
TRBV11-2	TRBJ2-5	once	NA	TGTGCCAGCAGCTTAGGAACAGGGACGAGGGAGACCCAGTACTTC	CASSLGTGTRETQYF
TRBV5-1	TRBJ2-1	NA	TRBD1	TGCGCCAGCAGGGGACAGGGGACAGAAAATGAGCAGTTCTTC	CASRGQGTENEQFF
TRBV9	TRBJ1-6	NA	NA	TGTGCCAGCAGCGTAGTGGAGAATAATTCACCCCTCCACTTT	CASSVVENNSPLHF
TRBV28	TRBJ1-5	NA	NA	TGTGCCAGCAGTTTCCAAGGGGCTGGCAATCAGCCCCAGCATTTT	CASSFQGAGNQPQHF
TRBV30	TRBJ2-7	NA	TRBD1	TGTGCGGGGACAGGGGTGGGCTACGAGCAGTACTTC	CAGTGVGYEQYF
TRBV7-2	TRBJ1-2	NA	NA	TGTGCCAGCAGCCGGGGACTGGACGGTGGCTACACCTTC	CASSRGLDGGYTF
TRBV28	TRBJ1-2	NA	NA	TGTGCCAGCAGCCCCCCAGGGCCCCTCGCTAACTATGGCTACACCTTC	CASSPPGPLANYGYTF
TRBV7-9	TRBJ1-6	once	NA	TGTGCCAGCAGCTTAGTTCAGGAAAATTCACCCCTCCACTTT	CASSLVQENSPLHF
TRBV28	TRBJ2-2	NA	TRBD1	TGTGCCAGCAGCCGGAATTATAGGACAGGGAACACCGGGGAGCTGTTTTTT	CASSRNYRTGNTGELFF
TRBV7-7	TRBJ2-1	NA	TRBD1	TGTGCTAGCAGCCCTCGCATTGACAGGGTCAATGAGCAGTTCTTC	CASSPRIDRVNEQFF
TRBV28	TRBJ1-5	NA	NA	TGTGCCAGCGGGAGGACTAGCAATCAGCCCCAGCATTTT	CASGRTSNQPQHF
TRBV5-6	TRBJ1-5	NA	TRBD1	TGTGCCAGCAGCTCGACAGGGGTTCAGCCCCAGCATTTT	CASSSTGVQPQHF
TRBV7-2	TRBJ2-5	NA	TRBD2	TGTGCCAGCAGCCCGGGACTAGCGGGGGGAGCCTACTTC	CASSPGLAGGAYF
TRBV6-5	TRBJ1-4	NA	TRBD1	TGTGCCAGCAGTTCCCGGGACAGCTTAACTAATGAAAAACTGTTTTTT	CASSSRDSLTNEKLFF
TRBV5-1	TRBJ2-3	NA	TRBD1	TGCGCCAGCAGCTCCGTTCCCCCAGGGACAGGGGGCGATACGCAGTATTTT	CASSSVPPGTGGDTQYF
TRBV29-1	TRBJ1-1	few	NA	TGCAGCGTTGGGCGGCCGAACACTGAAGCTTTCTTT	CSVGRPNTEAFF
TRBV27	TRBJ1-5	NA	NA	TGTGCCAGCAGTCCGACAGGAGTTCAGCCCCAGCATTTT	CASSPTGVQPQHF
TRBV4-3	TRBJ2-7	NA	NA	TGCGCCAGCAGCCAAGATCAAGGGGACTCCTACGAGCAGTACTTC	CASSQDQGDSYEQYF
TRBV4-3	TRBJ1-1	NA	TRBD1	TGCGCCAGCAGCAGTCAATGGATGGGACAGGGGATAAACACTGAAGCTTTCTTT	CASSSQWMGQGINTEAFF
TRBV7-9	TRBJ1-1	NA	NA	TGTGCCAGCAGCTTAGCGCGGAGGGCTAACACTGAAGCTTTCTTT	CASSLARRANTEAFF
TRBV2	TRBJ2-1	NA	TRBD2	TGTGCCAGCATTGCTAGCGGGACCTACAATGAGCAGTTCTTC	CASIASGTYNEQFF
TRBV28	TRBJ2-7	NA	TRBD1	TGTGCCAGCAGACCCAGGGACAGACCGTTCCACTACGAGCAGTACTTC	CASRPRDRPFHYEQYF
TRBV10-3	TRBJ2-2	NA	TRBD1	TGTGCCTCAAGCGCGACCGGGACAGCGAACACCGGGGAGCTGTTTTTT	CASSATGTANTGELFF
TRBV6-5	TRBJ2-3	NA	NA	TGTGCCAGCAGTTACTCCTGGACAGGCACAGATACGCAGTATTTT	CASSYSWTGTDTQYF
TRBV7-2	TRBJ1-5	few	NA	TGTGCCAGCAGCTTGTCCAGGGGAGTTAATCAGCCCCAGCATTTT	CASSLSRGVNQPQHF
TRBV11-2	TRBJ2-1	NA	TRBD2	TGTGCCAGCAGCTTTGGACTAGCGGACAATGAGCAGTTCTTC	CASSFGLADNEQFF
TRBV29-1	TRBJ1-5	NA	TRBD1	TGCAGCGTTACTCAGGGGGGCAATCAGCCCCAGCATTTT	CSVTQGGNQPQHF
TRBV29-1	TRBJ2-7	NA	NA	TGCAGCGTTGAAGCCCAAAGGGGAGGTACCTACGAGCAGTACTTC	CSVEAQRGGTYEQYF
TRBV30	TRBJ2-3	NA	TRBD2	TGTGCCTGGGGACTAGCGGGTAGCACAGATACGCAGTATTTT	CAWGLAGSTDTQYF
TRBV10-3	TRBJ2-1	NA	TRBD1	TGTGCCATCAGTGAGTCAGAGACAGGGGGGTTCAATGAGCAGTTCTTC	CAISESETGGFNEQFF
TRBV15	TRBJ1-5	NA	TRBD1	TGTGCCACCAGCAGAGCCGGGCCAGGGGGCTCGTCGAGCAATCAGCCCCAGCATTTT	CATSRAGPGGSSSNQPQHF
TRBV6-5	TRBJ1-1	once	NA	TGTGCCAGCAGTTCCCAAACAGTGACGAACACTGAAGCTTTCTTT	CASSSQTVTNTEAFF
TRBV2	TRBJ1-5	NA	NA	TGTGCCAGCAGTGGACTGTCCCAGCATTTT	CASSGLSQHF
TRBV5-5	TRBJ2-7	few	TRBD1	TGTGCCAGCAGCTTGGCCGGGGACAGCTACGAGCAGTACTTC	CASSLAGDSYEQYF
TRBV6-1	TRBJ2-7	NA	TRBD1	TGTGCCAGCAGTGTCGGGCCGGGACAGCTTTACGAGCAGTACTTC	CASSVGPGQLYEQYF
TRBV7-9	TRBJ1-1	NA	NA	TGTGCCAGCAGCTTAGAAGGGAGGAACACTGAAGCTTTCTTT	CASSLEGRNTEAFF
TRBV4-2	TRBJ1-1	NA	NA	TGTGCCAGCAGCCGAGAGGGCCCGCGAGTGGCGAACACTGAAGCTTTCTTT	CASSREGPRVANTEAFF
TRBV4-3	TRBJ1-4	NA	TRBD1	TGCGCCAGCAGCCAAGGGACAGGGATAAATGAAAAACTGTTTTTT	CASSQGTGINEKLFF
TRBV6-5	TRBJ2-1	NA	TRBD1	TGTGCCAGCAGCCGAGGGGGCTCAGGGAATGAGCAGTTCTTC	CASSRGGSGNEQFF
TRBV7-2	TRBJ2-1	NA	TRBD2	TGTGCCAGCAGCTTTACGGGACTAGCGGCGGGCTACAATGAGCAGTTCTTC	CASSFTGLAAGYNEQFF
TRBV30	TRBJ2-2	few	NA	TGTGCCTGGAGTGTTCGGACCGGGGAGCTGTTTTTT	CAWSVRTGELFF
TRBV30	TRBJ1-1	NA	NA	TGTGCCTGGAGTGTAGGACTGATGAACACTGAAGCTTTCTTT	CAWSVGLMNTEAFF
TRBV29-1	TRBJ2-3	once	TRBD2	TGCAGCGTCCAGCGGGGTAGCACAGATACGCAGTATTTT	CSVQRGSTDTQYF
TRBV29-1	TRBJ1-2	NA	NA	TGCAGCGTTGAGGAGGGTGGCTATGGCTACACCTTC	CSVEEGGYGYTF
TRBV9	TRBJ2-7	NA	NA	TGTGCCAGCAGCGTAGGGGGGCTATCCGACGAGCAGTACTTC	CASSVGGLSDEQYF
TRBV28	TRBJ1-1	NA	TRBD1	TGTGCCAGCAGACCCTCCGGGACAGTCGACCACACTGAAGCTTTCTTT	CASRPSGTVDHTEAFF
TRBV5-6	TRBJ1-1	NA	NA	TGTGCCAGCAGCTTGCCTGGTAGCACTGAAGCTTTCTTT	CASSLPGSTEAFF
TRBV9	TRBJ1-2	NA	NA	TGTGCCAGCAGCGTAGCCACCGGAGTAGGCTACACCTTC	CASSVATGVGYTF
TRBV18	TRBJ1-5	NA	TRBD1	TGTGCCAGCTCACCAGCTGGGACAGTCTATAGCAATCAGCCCCAGCATTTT	CASSPAGTVYSNQPQHF
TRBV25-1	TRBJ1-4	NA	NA	TGTGCCAGCAGCGGGGGGGGGAAGGGTGAAAAACTGTTTTTT	CASSGGGKGEKLFF
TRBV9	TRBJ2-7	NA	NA	TGTGCCAGCAGCGTAGACCTAGCCCCCGAGCAGTACTTC	CASSVDLAPEQYF
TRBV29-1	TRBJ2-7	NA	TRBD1	TGCAGCGTTGGACAGGGGGTCGACGAGCAGTACTTC	CSVGQGVDEQYF
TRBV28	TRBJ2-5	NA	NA	TGTGCCAGCAGTTTATCTCAAGAGACCCAGTACTTC	CASSLSQETQYF
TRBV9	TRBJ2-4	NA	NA	TGTGCCAGCAGCGTAGGAGACTATCTAAACATTCAGTACTTC	CASSVGDYLNIQYF
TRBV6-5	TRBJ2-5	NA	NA	TGTGCCAGCAGTTATACAGAGTACCAAGAGACCCAGTACTTC	CASSYTEYQETQYF